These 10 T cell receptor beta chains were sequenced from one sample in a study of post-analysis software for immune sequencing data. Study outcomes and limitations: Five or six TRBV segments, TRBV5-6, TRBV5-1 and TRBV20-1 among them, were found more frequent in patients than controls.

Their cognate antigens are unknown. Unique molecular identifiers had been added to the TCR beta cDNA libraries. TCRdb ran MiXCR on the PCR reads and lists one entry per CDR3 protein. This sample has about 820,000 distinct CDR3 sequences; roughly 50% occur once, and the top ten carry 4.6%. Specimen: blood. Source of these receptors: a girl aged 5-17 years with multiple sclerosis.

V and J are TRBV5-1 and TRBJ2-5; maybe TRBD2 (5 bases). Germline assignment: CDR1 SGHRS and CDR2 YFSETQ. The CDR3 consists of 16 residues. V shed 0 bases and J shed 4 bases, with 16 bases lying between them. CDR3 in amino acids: CASSLVPVPGRETQYF. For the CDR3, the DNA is TGCGCCAGCAGCTTGGTCCCCGTCCCGGGGAGAGAGACCCAGTACTTC. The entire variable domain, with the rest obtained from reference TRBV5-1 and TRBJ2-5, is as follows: KAGVTQTPRYLIKTRGQQVTLSCSPISGHRSVSWYQQTPGQGLQFLFEYFSETQRNKGNFPGRFSGRQFSNSRSEMNVSTLELGDSALYLCASSLVPVPGRETQYFGPGTRLLVL.

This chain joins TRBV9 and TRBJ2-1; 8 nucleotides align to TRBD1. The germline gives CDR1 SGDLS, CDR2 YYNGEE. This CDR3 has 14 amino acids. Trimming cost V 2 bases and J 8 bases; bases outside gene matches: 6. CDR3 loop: CASSVGTGSDEQFF. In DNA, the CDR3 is TGTGCCAGCAGCGTCGGGACAGGTTCCGATGAGCAGTTCTTC.

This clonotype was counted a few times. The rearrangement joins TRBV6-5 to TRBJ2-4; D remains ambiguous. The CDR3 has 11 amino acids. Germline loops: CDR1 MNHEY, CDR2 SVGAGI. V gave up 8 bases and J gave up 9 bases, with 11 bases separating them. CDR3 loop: CASSSSGIQYF. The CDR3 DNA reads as TGTGCCAGCTCTTCCTCCGGCATTCAGTACTTC.

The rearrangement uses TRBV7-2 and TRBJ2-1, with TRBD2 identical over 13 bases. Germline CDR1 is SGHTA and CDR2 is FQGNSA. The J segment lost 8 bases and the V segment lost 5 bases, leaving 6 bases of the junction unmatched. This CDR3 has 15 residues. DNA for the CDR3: TGTGCCAGCAGCCTGGGGGGACTAGCGGGACATGAGCAGTTCTTC. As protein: CASSLGGLAGHEQFF. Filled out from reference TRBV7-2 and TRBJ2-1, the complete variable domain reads GAGVSQSPSNKVTEKGKDVELRCDPISGHTALYWYRQSLGQGLEFLIYFQGNSAPDKSGLPSDRFSAERTGGSVSTLTIQRTQQEDSAVYLCASSLGGLAGHEQFFGPGTRLTVL.

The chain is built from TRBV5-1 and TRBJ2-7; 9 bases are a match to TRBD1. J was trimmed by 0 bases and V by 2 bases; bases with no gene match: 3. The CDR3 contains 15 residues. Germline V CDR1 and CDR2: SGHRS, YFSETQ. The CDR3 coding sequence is TGCGCCAGCAGCTTTTGGACAGGGGACTCCTACGAGCAGTACTTC. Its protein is CASSFWTGDSYEQYF.

The CDR3 sequence: CASTERQNYGYTF. Here the CDR3 DNA reads TGTGCCAGCACCGAAAGGCAAAACTATGGCTACACCTTC. The chain carries TRBV12-3 or TRBV12-4 and TRBJ1-2; unclear D gene. V lost 7 bases, J lost 2 bases, and 11 bases lay in between. The CDR3 spans 13 residues.

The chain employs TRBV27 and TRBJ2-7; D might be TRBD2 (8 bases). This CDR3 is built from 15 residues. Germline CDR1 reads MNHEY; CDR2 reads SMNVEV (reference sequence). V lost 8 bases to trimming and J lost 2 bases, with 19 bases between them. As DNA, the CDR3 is TGTGCCAGCCGCCGGGAGGGGGCTTCTACCTACGAGCAGTACTTC. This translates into CASRREGASTYEQYF.

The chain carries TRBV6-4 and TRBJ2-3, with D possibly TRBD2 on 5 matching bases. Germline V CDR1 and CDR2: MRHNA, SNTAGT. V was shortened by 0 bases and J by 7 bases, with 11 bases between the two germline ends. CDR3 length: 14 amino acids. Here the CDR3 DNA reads TGTGCCAGCAGTGACTCGGGAGTTGGGAATACGCAGTATTTT. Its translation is CASSDSGVGNTQYF.

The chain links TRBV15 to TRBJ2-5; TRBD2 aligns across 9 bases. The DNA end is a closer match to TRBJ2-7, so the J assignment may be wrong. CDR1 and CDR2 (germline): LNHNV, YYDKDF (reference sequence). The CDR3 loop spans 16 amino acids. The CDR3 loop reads CATSRDLIAGDGEQYF. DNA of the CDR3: TGTGCCACCAGCAGAGATCTGATAGCGGGAGACGGCGAGCAGTACTTC.

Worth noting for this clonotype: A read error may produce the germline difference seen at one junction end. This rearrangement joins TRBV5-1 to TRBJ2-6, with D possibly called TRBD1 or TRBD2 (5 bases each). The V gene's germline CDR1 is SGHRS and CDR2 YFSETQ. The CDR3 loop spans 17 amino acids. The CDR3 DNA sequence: TGCACCAGCAGCTTCCGGGACGGAACTACTGGGGCCAACGTCCTGACTTTC. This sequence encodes CTSSFRDGTTGANVLTF.